The clone carrying this TCR beta chain turned up a few times. TCRdb reprocessed the 5' RACE reads with MiXCR, giving one entry per CDR3 protein. The table lists approximately 6,200 distinct CDR3 sequences, 34% of them singletons. Germline lookup yields CDR1 SGHRS and CDR2 YFSETQ. The CDR3 length is 20 residues. Trimming cost V 2 bases and J 0 bases, with 21 bases left between them. J is TRBJ2-6 and V is TRBV5-1, with a tentative D call TRBD1 (7 bases). Sequenced sample: naive CD4+ T cells sorted from a lymph node. Subset denoted: naive CD4+ T cells, CD4+CD45RA+CD25-. This sequence was found in a female donor with breast cancer. CDR3 in DNA: TGCGCCAGCAGCTTAGGGGAGGCTACAGGGGTACTCTCTGGGGCCAACGTCCTGACTTTC. Its translation: CASSLGEATGVLSGANVLTF.